This T cell receptor beta chain stems from a study of human T cells and chemical hapten exposure. Study-wide findings and caveats: DPC sensitization produced no change in TCRs with frequency above 1 in 1000.

At least ten counts were recorded for this clonotype. Its antigen is not identified. Documented time point: patch test 2, 6 weeks after DPC sensitization. Documented treatment: therapeutic diphenylcyclopropenone sensitization with weekly scalp DPC. Library construction involved attaching unique molecular identifiers to individual cDNA molecules, which allowed quantitative, reproducible TCR counting. One entry per CDR3 protein results from TCRdb running MiXCR on the RACE reads. This table has about 94,000 distinct CDR3 sequences, 9.3% appearing once. CDR1 and CDR2 (germline): MNHEY, SMNVEV (reference sequence). This CDR3 has 17 residues. Trimming took 7 bases from V and 4 from J, leaving 20 bases between them.

Material: whole blood, obtained in connection with sensitization to the hapten diphenylcyclopropenone (DPC). The chain recombines TRBV27 with TRBJ1-6, with a tentative D call TRBD1 (6 bases). This receptor was obtained from a woman in her forties with alopecia areata. Some clones in this sample may be carry-over from other donors' samples. As DNA, the CDR3 is TGTGCCAGCACTACCCTACTACAGGGATCGTATAATTCACCCCTCCACTTT. It specifies CASTTLLQGSYNSPLHF.